These T cell receptor beta chains were read from a single sample in a study of blood T cell repertoires in COVID-19. Libraries were prepared by immunoSEQ multiplex PCR; TCRdb keeps only in-frame clonotypes and omits some of them. The repertoire holds under 250,000 clones, around 82% seen once, with about 3.9% in the top ten. The material sequenced was PBMCs or T cells enriched from blood (not recorded which). Source of these receptors: a middle-aged woman who had been exposed to COVID-19. CDR3s include the opening cysteine and the closing phenylalanine or tryptophan. The listing skips clone size in some rows; elsewhere it reads once, few, many or a size class.

v_gene	abundance	j_gene	CDR3aa
TRBV19	-	TRBJ1-2	CASHKVLGNYGYTF
TRBV10-3	-	TRBJ1-3	CAIIASQGLGNTIYF
TRBV19	-	TRBJ1-2	CASSLKVGTAYGYTF
TRBV6-2/TRBV6-3	-	TRBJ1-3	CASSLGQGPDTIYF
TRBV9	-	TRBJ2-1	CASSIRLSHSYNEQFF
TRBV12-3/TRBV12-4	few	TRBJ1-5	CATNHGEQPQHF
TRBV2	-	TRBJ1-5	CASRRGVDQPQHF
TRBV5-6	few	TRBJ2-7	CASSLYQGSSYEQYF
TRBV7-9	-	TRBJ1-6	CASSLFAAPLHF
TRBV19	many	TRBJ1-5	CASNIGVAQPQHF
TRBV3-1/TRBV3-2	-	TRBJ1-1	CASSQRGGQGGLF
TRBV7-9	few	TRBJ1-2	CASSRVRQPYGYTF
TRBV5-1	once	TRBJ1-2	CASSLGARPYGYTF
TRBV7-2	-	TRBJ1-5	CASSRWTGLDQPQHF
TRBV19	-	TRBJ1-4	CASTRDSARQEKLFF
TRBV27	once	TRBJ1-1	CASSLAFVWGGSTEAFF
TRBV30	-	TRBJ1-5	CAWSVAGLTSNQPQHF
TRBV28	-	TRBJ2-7	CASSLSRDRVSHEQYF
TRBV5-4	-	TRBJ2-1	CATTAQRGGNNEQFF
TRBV10-3	-	TRBJ1-1	CAISDIAAGHPRAFF
TRBV7-9	-	TRBJ1-1	CASSLGVQTEAFF
TRBV7-2	-	TRBJ2-3	CASSMGQTLTDTQYF
TRBV19	-	TRBJ1-5	CASSLQDNQPQHF
TRBV5-1	-	TRBJ1-3	CASSLGPDSGNTIYF
TRBV28	-	TRBJ1-1	CASSLTMPEAFF
TRBV11-3	-	TRBJ1-6	CASSSGGNSPLHF
TRBV13	-	TRBJ2-3	CASSWDRGSTDTQYF
TRBV6-7	once	TRBJ2-5	CASSWQRSIQETQYF
TRBV5-1	-	TRBJ1-5	CASSLLGASNQPQHF
TRBV7-3	once	TRBJ2-2	CASSSADVTGELFF
TRBV19	-	TRBJ1-1	CASINGGQNTEAFF
TRBV13	-	TRBJ2-2	CASSLGDRVGAGELFF
TRBV11-2	-	TRBJ1-2	CASSLAQGVGYGYTF
TRBV29-1	-	TRBJ1-5	CSYQQGASDQPQHF
TRBV3-1/TRBV3-2	-	TRBJ2-3	CASSQSGGAITTDTQYF
TRBV24-1	-	TRBJ1-1	CATSRDGTVNTEAFF
TRBV3-1/TRBV3-2	-	TRBJ1-1	CASSQDYRNSEAFF
TRBV5-1	-	TRBJ2-5	CASSLATGGQETQYF
TRBV7-2	-	TRBJ2-5	CASSVGTRVGAQYF
TRBV6-4	-	TRBJ2-7	CASSGGSGEQYF
TRBV5-8	-	TRBJ2-6	CASSSDREVAGANVLTF
TRBV18	-	TRBJ2-5	CASSPGLSETQYF
TRBV19	once	TRBJ1-4	CATRGKTGDRIDEKLFF
TRBV19	-	TRBJ2-1	CASSIDRAHNEQFF
TRBV18	once	TRBJ1-1	CASSPGPNTPGTEAFF
TRBV2	-	TRBJ1-4	CASRPQTTNEKLFF
TRBV4-3	-	TRBJ2-2	CASSPRQGRGTGELFF
TRBV27	-	TRBJ2-5	CASSLSATSGQETQYF